This is a list of T cell receptor beta chains from one sample in a study of T cells in localized non-small cell lung cancer. The repertoire was sequenced with immunoSEQ multiplex PCR; TCRdb's copy has only in-frame clones and lacks some. Among about 22,000 clones listed, 70% to 90% were seen once. The specimen was PBMCs, collected before any cancer treatment. The receptors here all came from a man aged 40 to 69 with stage II squamous cell lung carcinoma. Both conserved end residues are part of each CDR3. The order of the fields is CDR3 DNA, CDR3 protein, D gene, V gene, J gene, CDR3 length, clone size. A D gene is named only where the DNA matches it firmly. Size tells how often a clone was seen (once, few, many) or the class of an expanded clone, and some rows leave it out.

CDR3 DNA: TGTGCCAGCTCACCCGCACAGACCTACGAGCAGTACTTC
CDR3 protein: CASSPAQTYEQYF
D gene: -
V gene: TRBV18
J gene: TRBJ2-7
CDR3 length: 13
clone size: once

CDR3 DNA: TGTGCCAGCAGCTTAGCATCGGAAAACATTCAGTACTTC
CDR3 protein: CASSLASENIQYF
D gene: -
V gene: TRBV7-9
J gene: TRBJ2-4
CDR3 length: 13
clone size: -

CDR3 DNA: TGCGCCAGCAGCCTGGCATCGGGAGGGCCTTGGGAGCAGTTCTTC
CDR3 protein: CASSLASGGPWEQFF
D gene: TRBD2
V gene: TRBV5-1
J gene: TRBJ2-1
CDR3 length: 15
clone size: -

CDR3 DNA: TGTGCCAGTAGTATAGATCAAGCCCAAGAGACCCAGTACTTC
CDR3 protein: CASSIDQAQETQYF
D gene: -
V gene: TRBV19
J gene: TRBJ2-5
CDR3 length: 14
clone size: -

CDR3 DNA: TGTGCCAGCAGCTCCCAGGGACTAGCGGGAGCCTACAATGAGCAGTTCTTC
CDR3 protein: CASSSQGLAGAYNEQFF
D gene: TRBD2
V gene: TRBV11-2
J gene: TRBJ2-1
CDR3 length: 17
clone size: -

CDR3 DNA: TGCGCCAGCAGAAGAGAGACAGGTGACTCCTACAATGAGCAGTTCTTC
CDR3 protein: CASRRETGDSYNEQFF
D gene: -
V gene: TRBV5-1
J gene: TRBJ2-1
CDR3 length: 16
clone size: -

CDR3 DNA: TGCAGCGTTGAAGACCAGGGCACCAAAAACATTCAGTACTTC
CDR3 protein: CSVEDQGTKNIQYF
D gene: -
V gene: TRBV29-1
J gene: TRBJ2-4
CDR3 length: 14
clone size: -

CDR3 DNA: TGTGCCAGCAGTGCTCGGACAGGGAAATACGAGCAGTACTTC
CDR3 protein: CASSARTGKYEQYF
D gene: TRBD1
V gene: TRBV25-1
J gene: TRBJ2-7
CDR3 length: 14
clone size: -

CDR3 DNA: TGTGCCAGCAGCTTGACCGGTGAAAAACTGTTTTTT
CDR3 protein: CASSLTGEKLFF
D gene: -
V gene: TRBV5-6
J gene: TRBJ1-4
CDR3 length: 12
clone size: -

CDR3 DNA: TGTGCCAGCGTAGGGACTGGTTATGGCTACACCTTC
CDR3 protein: CASVGTGYGYTF
D gene: -
V gene: TRBV6-1
J gene: TRBJ1-2
CDR3 length: 12
clone size: -

CDR3 DNA: TGTGCCAGCAGCTTATATGGGGAGAACTATGGCTACACCTTC
CDR3 protein: CASSLYGENYGYTF
D gene: -
V gene: TRBV7-2
J gene: TRBJ1-2
CDR3 length: 14
clone size: -

CDR3 DNA: TGTGCCAGCAGTTACTCGGGGACTAGCGGGACCGAGCAGTTCTTC
CDR3 protein: CASSYSGTSGTEQFF
D gene: TRBD2
V gene: TRBV6-6
J gene: TRBJ2-1
CDR3 length: 15
clone size: -

CDR3 DNA: TGTGCCAGTAGTATGGGCCAGGGGGCGGGGGATGAGCAGTTCTTC
CDR3 protein: CASSMGQGAGDEQFF
D gene: -
V gene: TRBV19
J gene: TRBJ2-1
CDR3 length: 15
clone size: few

CDR3 DNA: TGTGCCAGTAGCGATCTCAATCAGCCCCAGCATTTT
CDR3 protein: CASSDLNQPQHF
D gene: -
V gene: TRBV19
J gene: TRBJ1-5
CDR3 length: 12
clone size: few

CDR3 DNA: TGTGCCAGCAGCTTAATCCAGGGGGCGAAGAATGAGCAGTTCTTC
CDR3 protein: CASSLIQGAKNEQFF
D gene: TRBD1
V gene: TRBV11-2
J gene: TRBJ2-1
CDR3 length: 15
clone size: -

CDR3 DNA: TGTGCCAGCTCACCAGGGATCATGAACACTGAAGCTTTCTTT
CDR3 protein: CASSPGIMNTEAFF
D gene: -
V gene: TRBV18
J gene: TRBJ1-1
CDR3 length: 14
clone size: once

CDR3 DNA: TGTGCCAGCAGTAGAACCTACGAGCAGTACTTC
CDR3 protein: CASSRTYEQYF
D gene: -
V gene: TRBV2
J gene: TRBJ2-7
CDR3 length: 11
clone size: -

CDR3 DNA: TGTGCCAGCAGGCTTACAGGGGGCCTCTATGGCTACACCTTC
CDR3 protein: CASRLTGGLYGYTF
D gene: TRBD1
V gene: TRBV27
J gene: TRBJ1-2
CDR3 length: 14
clone size: -

CDR3 DNA: TGCAGCGCCCGGATCGGGGCAACAGATACGCAGTATTTT
CDR3 protein: CSARIGATDTQYF
D gene: -
V gene: TRBV29-1
J gene: TRBJ2-3
CDR3 length: 13
clone size: -

CDR3 DNA: TGTGCCAGCAGCGCAGGGCAGCAAGAGACCCAGTACTTC
CDR3 protein: CASSAGQQETQYF
D gene: -
V gene: TRBV11-1
J gene: TRBJ2-5
CDR3 length: 13
clone size: -

CDR3 DNA: TGTGCCTATCCCAGGGGTGATTTAGGCTACACCTTC
CDR3 protein: CAYPRGDLGYTF
D gene: -
V gene: TRBV30
J gene: TRBJ1-2
CDR3 length: 12
clone size: once

CDR3 DNA: TGTGCCAGCAGCCGGGGGAGACAAGAGACCCAGTACTTC
CDR3 protein: CASSRGRQETQYF
D gene: -
V gene: TRBV7-6
J gene: TRBJ2-5
CDR3 length: 13
clone size: -

CDR3 DNA: TGTGCCAGCAGCTCACGGAGCTCCTATAATTCACCCCTCCACTTT
CDR3 protein: CASSSRSSYNSPLHF
D gene: -
V gene: TRBV5-6
J gene: TRBJ1-6
CDR3 length: 15
clone size: -

CDR3 DNA: TGTGCCAGCAGCCTCCGGACGGGCCCTAGCACAGATACGCAGTATTTT
CDR3 protein: CASSLRTGPSTDTQYF
D gene: -
V gene: TRBV7-9
J gene: TRBJ2-3
CDR3 length: 16
clone size: -

CDR3 DNA: TGTGCCAGCTCGCCACCCGGGACAGGGCGGTTCGGCTATGGCTACACCTTC
CDR3 protein: CASSPPGTGRFGYGYTF
D gene: TRBD1
V gene: TRBV18
J gene: TRBJ1-2
CDR3 length: 17
clone size: once

CDR3 DNA: TGTGCCAGCAGTTTGGGATCTGGAAACACCATATATTTT
CDR3 protein: CASSLGSGNTIYF
D gene: -
V gene: TRBV27
J gene: TRBJ1-3
CDR3 length: 13
clone size: -

CDR3 DNA: TGTGCCAGCAGTCAAGGGACAGGGCGTAATCAGCCCCAGCATTTT
CDR3 protein: CASSQGTGRNQPQHF
D gene: TRBD1
V gene: TRBV5-6
J gene: TRBJ1-5
CDR3 length: 15
clone size: -

CDR3 DNA: TGTGCCACCAGGACTGATGACAATGAGCAGTTCTTC
CDR3 protein: CATRTDDNEQFF
D gene: -
V gene: TRBV2
J gene: TRBJ2-1
CDR3 length: 12
clone size: -

CDR3 DNA: TGTGCCAGCAGTTACTCCGGACAGGGGGCATATCACGAGCAGTACTTC
CDR3 protein: CASSYSGQGAYHEQYF
D gene: TRBD1
V gene: TRBV6-5
J gene: TRBJ2-7
CDR3 length: 16
clone size: -